A single sample is the source of the 20 T cell receptor beta chains below, sequenced in a study of blood T cells in healthy people across ages. Together with a sample-barcoded 5' primer, a J-beta primer mix was included in a second PCR lasting roughly 6 to 12 cycles. TCRdb called the 5' RACE reads again in MiXCR, with one record for every CDR3 protein. The sample has 800,000 to 950,000 distinct CDR3 sequences, 25% to 30% seen once. These data are also associated with another study on T cells of mothers and their children.

Sequenced: blood. The source is a woman in her forties in good health.

This clonotype has a count of ten or more. The gene calls are TRBV7-3 and TRBJ1-2, with TRBD1 matching over 12 bases. CDR3 size: 15 residues. The V segment lost 5 bases and the J segment 3 bases; nucleotides outside the gene matches: 4. Germline V gives CDR1 SGHTA, CDR2 FQGTGA. The CDR3 DNA reads TGTGCCAGCAGCCCAGGGACAGGGGGCTACTATGGCTACACCTTC. Translation gives CASSPGTGGYYGYTF.

This clonotype has a handful of counts. This sequence joins TRBV29-1 and TRBJ1-2, with TRBD1 matching 9 bases. V dropped 7 bases and J dropped 4; count of bases not matched to a gene: 13. Germline CDR1 SQVTM, CDR2 ANQGSEA. The CDR3 has 15 residues. The CDR3 loop reads CSAQHRDRASYGYTF. The CDR3 DNA reads as TGCAGCGCCCAGCACCGGGACAGGGCAAGCTATGGCTACACCTTC. The variable domain in full, completed from reference TRBV29-1 and TRBJ1-2, reads SAVISQKPSRDICQRGTSLTIQCQVDSQVTMMFWYRQQPGQSLTLIATANQGSEATYESGFVIDKFPISRPNLTFSTLTVSNMSPEDSSIYLCSAQHRDRASYGYTFGSGTRLTVV.

The chain carries TRBV5-1 and TRBJ2-5, with D unresolved. V was trimmed by 4 bases and J by 11 bases, leaving 18 bases between them. Germline CDR1 and CDR2: SGHRS and YFSETQ. The CDR3 is made up of 13 amino acids. CDR3 DNA sequence: TGCGCCAGCAGCCGCGCCGTCGGCAATGAGCAGTACTTC. Residues: CASSRAVGNEQYF.

The chain is built from TRBV20-1 and TRBJ2-1, with D perhaps matching TRBD1 (5 bases). Germline assignment: CDR1 DFQATT and CDR2 SNEGSKA (reference sequence). The CDR3 is 16 residues long. The V and J ends lost 0 bases and 6 bases respectively, with 18 bases between them. CDR3 DNA: TGCAGTGCTAGAGATATAGAAGGGGTTATTGGCAATGAGCAGTTCTTC. Protein sequence: CSARDIEGVIGNEQFF.

This clonotype occurred once. J is TRBJ1-5 and V is TRBV30, with D possibly matching TRBD1 (5 bases). The CDR3 sequence is 13 residues long. Trimming took off 0 bases at V and 13 bases at J, with 16 bases between the two ends. Germline CDR1 and CDR2: GTSNPN and SVGIG (reference sequence). CDR3 in DNA: TGTGCCTGGAGTGTACTCTTGGGGGGTCTTCAGCATTTT. Amino acids: CAWSVLLGGLQHF.

This clonotype was seen a few times. The V call is TRBV6-2 or TRBV6-3, the J call TRBJ2-5; no definite D call. Per germline, CDR1 MNHEY and CDR2 SVGEGT. The CDR3 contains 14 residues. V shed 0 bases and J shed 5 bases, with 10 bases lying between them. The CDR3 bases are TGTGCCAGCAGTTACTCAGGCATCCCGGAGACCCAGTACTTC. This translates into CASSYSGIPETQYF.

This clonotype was detected a few times. This chain links TRBV2 with TRBJ1-2; D not resolved. Germline V gene data show CDR1 as SNHLY and CDR2 as FYNNEI. This CDR3 comprises 13 residues. V was cut by 2 bases and J by 4 bases, with 8 bases left in between. The CDR3 DNA is TGTGCCAGCAGTGAATATACCAGCTATGGCTACACCTTC. Encoded protein: CASSEYTSYGYTF.

The V call is TRBV7-2, the J call TRBJ2-1, with TRBD2 matching over 16 bases. With V trimmed by 3 bases and J by 3 bases, 5 bases remained unmatched. The CDR3 totals 18 residues. Germline V CDR1 and CDR2: SGHTA, FQGNSA. DNA of the CDR3: TGTGCCAGCAGCTTTCGGGGACTAGCGGGGGGGGACTACAATGAGCAGTTCTTC. Its protein product is CASSFRGLAGGDYNEQFF.

This clonotype was picked up a small number of times. The V and J genes are TRBV7-9 and TRBJ2-7; no clear D gene. The J call may be incorrect, as the DNA end agrees better with TRBJ2-5. This CDR3 has 15 residues. Per germline, CDR1 SEHNR and CDR2 FQNEAQ (reference sequence). The CDR3, as DNA: TGTGCCAGCAGTACCCGACGGCGGCTCGCAGAGACCCAGTACTTC. It yields the protein CASSTRRRLAETQYF.

Many counts were recorded for this clonotype. This rearrangement joins TRBV18 to TRBJ2-7; no firm D call. In germline, CDR1 is KGHSH, CDR2 LQKENI. This CDR3 region has 13 residues. V lost 3 bases and J lost 5, with 11 bases in between. CDR3 region: CASSPPQSDEQYF. The CDR3, as DNA: TGTGCCAGCTCACCCCCACAGTCCGACGAGCAGTACTTC. The full variable domain, in which reference TRBV18 and TRBJ2-7 provide the parts outside the CDR3, is NAGVMQNPRHLVRRRGQEARLRCSPMKGHSHVYWYRQLPEEGLKFMVYLQKENIIDESGMPKERFSAEFPKEGPSILRIQQVVRGDSAAYFCASSPPQSDEQYFGPGTRLTVT.

V is TRBV5-1 and J is TRBJ2-2; D not certain. CDR3 length equals 12 residues. Per the germline V gene, CDR1 is SGHRS and CDR2 is YFSETQ. Trimming stripped 1 base from V and 10 bases from J, with 8 bases between. CDR3 region: CASSLFPAELFF. The CDR3 DNA follows: TGCGCCAGCAGCTTGTTCCCCGCGGAGCTGTTTTTT.

This clonotype was counted a few times. The chain joins TRBV28 to TRBJ2-5; D is unclear. The CDR3 length is 13 residues. Germline assignment: CDR1 MDHEN and CDR2 SYDVKM. V was shortened by 5 bases and J by 11 bases, with 18 bases between the two germline ends. CDR3 sequence reads: CASSPFSRQEQYF. DNA for the CDR3: TGTGCCAGCAGTCCCTTCTCCAGGCAAGAGCAGTACTTC.

This clonotype occurred many times. The chain is built from TRBV4-3 and TRBJ2-1; D is unresolved. V lost 0 bases to trimming and J lost 5 bases, with 14 bases between them. The CDR3 loop spans 16 amino acids. CDR1 and CDR2 from the germline V gene are LGHNA and YSLEER. The CDR3 loop is CASSQEALPPNNEQFF. The CDR3, as DNA: TGCGCCAGCAGCCAAGAGGCTCTACCCCCAAACAATGAGCAGTTCTTC.

The chain has TRBV29-1 and TRBJ1-2, with D perhaps TRBD1 (5 bases). The V end was cut by 3 bases, the J end by 4 bases, with 12 bases between. CDR1 SQVTM and CDR2 ANQGSEA come from the germline V gene. There are 13 residues in the CDR3. Written as DNA, the CDR3 is TGCAGCGTTGAGGTCGAGGGACCCTATGGCTACACCTTC. Translating it yields CSVEVEGPYGYTF.

The rearrangement links TRBV7-9 to TRBJ2-1, with D perhaps matching TRBD1 or TRBD2 (5 bases each). The germline gives CDR1 SEHNR, CDR2 FQNEAQ (reference sequence). This CDR3 is 15 amino acids long. The ends were cut back, 5 bases at V and 0 bases at J, with 11 bases in the middle. The CDR3, as DNA: TGTGCCAGCAGCCCTCAGGGAGTCTCCTACAATGAGCAGTTCTTC. Its translation is CASSPQGVSYNEQFF.

This clonotype was observed a few times. V and J are TRBV9 and TRBJ2-1; 10 nucleotides agree with TRBD2. The trim removed 0 bases at V and 6 bases at J, leaving 12 bases unmatched. Per germline, CDR1 SGDLS and CDR2 YYNGEE. The CDR3 contains 18 residues. CDR3 coding DNA: TGTGCCAGCAGCGTAGCTGGGCTAGCGGGGGCCCTTCTCAATGAGCAGTTCTTC. Residues: CASSVAGLAGALLNEQFF.

The sample holds many counts of this clonotype. The rearrangement uses TRBV25-1 and TRBJ2-7; 7 nucleotides agree with TRBD1. The germline V gene has CDR1 MGHDK and CDR2 SYGVNS. The CDR3 has 15 residues. The V and J ends lost 4 bases and 3 bases, in that order; junction bases with no gene match: 9. CDR3 in amino acids: CASSGVGTVNYEQYF. CDR3 nucleotides: TGTGCCAGCAGTGGGGTCGGGACAGTGAACTACGAGCAGTACTTC.

In its sample, this clonotype was seen a few times. The chain joins TRBV27 to TRBJ2-7; 9 bases align to TRBD1. V shed 5 bases and J 5 bases; nucleotides not matched to a gene: 10. Per germline, CDR1 MNHEY and CDR2 SMNVEV (reference sequence). The CDR3 consists of 15 residues. The CDR3 is CASSPSGTGLNEQYF. The DNA for the CDR3 is TGTGCCAGCAGTCCCTCCGGGACAGGGCTCAACGAGCAGTACTTC.

Notes on this clonotype: The junction departs from germline at one end; a sequencing error may be responsible. The CDR3 region has the DNA TGTGCCAGCAGCGGAGGCAGGTCCCGGGAAAAACGGTTTTTT. Its translation is CASSGGRSREKRFF. The rearrangement links TRBV9 to TRBJ1-4; no reliable D call. The CDR3 is made up of 14 amino acids. Germline CDR1 and CDR2: SGDLS and YYNGEE.

This clonotype was observed many times. The chain couples TRBV7-9 to TRBJ1-2, with D unclear. The length of the CDR3 is 13 residues. From germline, CDR1 is SEHNR and CDR2 FQNEAQ (reference sequence). The V end lost 2 bases, the J end lost 2 bases, and 6 bases lay between the germline ends. The CDR3 loop is CASSLNSNYGYTF. In DNA form, the CDR3 reads TGTGCCAGCAGCTTAAACAGCAACTATGGCTACACCTTC. The entire variable domain, with the rest obtained from reference TRBV7-9 and TRBJ1-2, is as follows: DTGVSQNPRHKITKRGQNVTFRCDPISEHNRLYWYRQTLGQGPEFLTYFQNEAQLEKSRLLSDRFSAERPKGSFSTLEIQRTEQGDSAMYLCASSLNSNYGYTFGSGTRLTVV.